This record concerns one TCR beta chain sequence. The study recruited people aged 18 to 89 years across approximately 25 US areas. Participants' reported clinical history set cohort assignment. In the authors' methods: Scientists estimated how many nucleated cells there were by amplifying reference gene primers. TCRdb's copy holds only in-frame clones and misses some; the assay was immunoSEQ multiplex PCR. That table furnishes V, J and clone size, whereas the DNA furnished D and trimming. The table has 490,000 or so clones, around nine tenths seen once; the top ten hold around 7.9%. This entry is derived from a study of blood T cell repertoires in COVID-19. Study-wide context: The United States, Italy and Spain were the sources of the acute and convalescent COVID-19 samples.

The CDR3 spans 14 residues. The germline V gene encodes CDR1 MDHEN and CDR2 SYDVKM. Unmatched junction bases numbered 6, after V lost 8 bases and J lost 1 base. The chain has TRBV28 and TRBJ2-3; 7 nucleotides align to TRBD2. Material: PBMCs or T cells enriched from blood (not recorded which). The sequence came from a woman aged 55-70 years who had recovered from COVID-19. The CDR3 region has the DNA TGTGCCAGCGGATTAGCGGGTCGCACAGATACGCAGTATTTT. Translated, it gives CASGLAGRTDTQYF.